What follows are 24 T cell receptor beta chains derived from one specimen sequenced in a study of shared clonotypes between healthy human individuals. This table comes from immunoSEQ multiplex PCR, and its TCRdb copy is limited to in-frame clones, with some not included. Among 2 million to 2.5 million clones, roughly 93% were seen once, and the ten largest hold 0.36%. The sequenced sample was naive CD4+ T cells from PBMCs. Subset given: CD45RA+ positively selected. The receptors here all came from a man aged 18 to 30 in good health. Some clones in this sample may be carry-over from other donors' samples.

The gene calls are TRBV5-1 and TRBJ1-3, with D tentatively TRBD1 (6 bases). Germline CDR1 is SGHRS and CDR2 is YFSETQ. V lost 4 bases to trimming and J lost 1 base, with 18 bases between them. The CDR3 covers 17 residues. The DNA for the CDR3 is TGCGCCAGCAGCCAAGGGACACGCTACGCGTCTGGAAACACCATATATTTT. Its translation: CASSQGTRYASGNTIYF.

The table lists this clone with a few counts. This chain joins TRBV6-4 and TRBJ2-7; 8 bases are shared with TRBD1. Trimming took 3 bases from V and 0 from J; bases not matched to a gene: 4. Germline loops: CDR1 MRHNA, CDR2 SNTAGT. The CDR3 spans 15 residues. The CDR3 nucleotides are TGTGCCAGCAGTGAACAGGGGGGAAGCTCCTACGAGCAGTACTTC. It is translated as CASSEQGGSSYEQYF.

As for this clone: This same CDR3 is encoded by further DNA sequences in the sample. This chain connects TRBV5-1 to TRBJ2-7, with 11 bases identical to TRBD1. Trimming took 1 base from V and 5 from J; bases not matched to a gene: 2. The CDR3 runs to 14 residues. Per germline, CDR1 SGHRS and CDR2 YFSETQ. The CDR3 DNA sequence: TGCGCCAGCAGCTTGTTGGGACAGGGGGACGAGCAGTACTTC. It translates to CASSLLGQGDEQYF.

In its sample, this clone was seen once. V gene TRBV2 combines with J gene TRBJ1-3, with D possibly being TRBD1 (6 bases). Germline lookup yields CDR1 SNHLY and CDR2 FYNNEI. The CDR3 is 13 amino acids. Trimming pared 5 bases from V and 9 bases from J, leaving 14 bases between. CDR3 DNA sequence: TGTGCCAGCAGTACCAACAGGGATAGCACCATATATTTT. It is translated as CASSTNRDSTIYF.

This chain uses TRBV2 with TRBJ2-1; the D gene is possibly TRBD2 (6 bases). The CDR3 length is 14 residues. Trimming stripped 4 bases from V and 3 bases from J, with 10 bases between. Per the germline V gene, CDR1 is SNHLY and CDR2 is FYNNEI. Here the CDR3 reads CASSVGGIYNEQFF. CDR3 in DNA: TGTGCCAGCAGTGTTGGCGGGATCTACAATGAGCAGTTCTTC.

Of note for this clone: Additional DNA sequences in this sample encode the identical CDR3. The chain is built from TRBV19 and TRBJ1-5; tentative D call: TRBD1 (6 bases). With 3 bases removed from V and 1 base from J, the gap between germline ends came to 10 bases. The CDR3 spans 15 residues. CDR1 is LNHDA and CDR2 is SQIVND in the germline V gene (reference sequence). CDR3 sequence: CASSIRTVSNQPQHF. For the CDR3, the DNA is TGTGCCAGTAGTATTCGGACAGTCAGCAATCAGCCCCAGCATTTT. Complete variable domain (other parts from reference TRBV19 and TRBJ1-5): DGGITQSPKYLFRKEGQNVTLSCEQNLNHDAMYWYRQDPGQGLRLIYYSQIVNDFQKGDIAEGYSVSREKKESFPLTVTSAQKNPTAFYLCASSIRTVSNQPQHFGDGTRLSIL.

The V call is TRBV18, the J call TRBJ1-1; D gene ambiguous. The V gene's germline CDR1 is KGHSH and CDR2 LQKENI. V was cut by 3 bases and J by 8 bases, with 10 bases left in between. There are 12 residues in the CDR3. CDR3 sequence: CASSPPPAEAFF. The CDR3 DNA reads TGTGCCAGCTCACCCCCCCCGGCAGAAGCTTTCTTT.

V is TRBV10-1 and J is TRBJ2-7, with a weak D call TRBD1 (5 bases). Trimming stripped 10 bases from V and 0 bases from J, with 16 bases between. The CDR3 consists of 14 residues. Germline CDR1 WNHNN, CDR2 SYGVQD (reference sequence). As DNA, the CDR3 is TGCGCCACCAGGCCCAGGGCGGACTCCTACGAGCAGTACTTC. It encodes CATRPRADSYEQYF.

The rearrangement links TRBV28 to TRBJ2-5; 8 nucleotides line up with TRBD1. CDR3 length: 18 amino acids. Germline loops: CDR1 MDHEN, CDR2 SYDVKM. J lost 2 bases, V lost 0 bases, and 11 bases had no gene match. CDR3 amino acids: CASSLWPRGRRGQETQYF. As DNA, the CDR3 is TGTGCCAGCAGTTTATGGCCCAGGGGGCGCCGAGGGCAAGAGACCCAGTACTTC.

The chain combines TRBV7-2 with TRBJ2-7; tentatively, D is TRBD2 (6 bases). Germline CDR1 and CDR2: SGHTA and FQGNSA. Trimming shortened V by 5 bases and J by 6 bases, and 23 bases separated the two germline ends. The CDR3 has 16 residues. CDR3 sequence (DNA): TGTGCCAGCAGCCCGAAGGACGGAGGGACCCGGGTCGAGCAGTACTTC. This sequence encodes CASSPKDGGTRVEQYF.

The V call is TRBV5-1, the J call TRBJ1-5, with 9 bases aligning to TRBD1. This CDR3 is 14 amino acids long. Germline V gives CDR1 SGHRS, CDR2 YFSETQ. Trimming at V came to 4 bases and at J to 6 bases, leaving 5 bases not matched to a gene. This CDR3 is CASSDGTGSQPQHF. In DNA, the CDR3 is TGCGCCAGCAGCGACGGGACAGGGAGTCAGCCCCAGCATTTT.

This chain uses TRBV11-2 with TRBJ1-1; possibly TRBD1 for D (6 bases). Germline CDR1 is SGHAT and CDR2 is FQNNGV. The length of the CDR3 is 14 residues. Trimming took off 6 bases at V and 4 bases at J, with 15 bases between the two ends. The CDR3 sequence: CASSPGAWGTEAFF. In DNA form, the CDR3 reads TGTGCCAGCAGTCCAGGGGCGTGGGGCACTGAAGCTTTCTTT. Full variable domain (outside the CDR3, taken from reference TRBV11-2 and TRBJ1-1): EAGVAQSPRYKIIEKRQSVAFWCNPISGHATLYWYQQILGQGPKLLIQFQNNGVVDDSQLPKDRFSAERLKGVDSTLKIQPAKLEDSAVYLCASSPGAWGTEAFFGQGTRLTVV.

This sequence joins TRBV6-1 and TRBJ1-5, with TRBD1 matching over 9 bases. In germline, CDR1 is MNHNS, CDR2 SASEGT. There are 15 residues in the CDR3. V lost 4 bases, J lost 6 bases, and 7 bases stayed unmatched. The CDR3 DNA follows: TGTGCCAGCAGTGGGAGGGACAGGGTTTGTCAGCCCCAGCATTTT. Protein product: CASSGRDRVCQPQHF.

CDR3 bases: TGTGCCAGCAGCCTTTTCGGGGAAAGTGAAAAACTGTTTTTT. It encodes CASSLFGESEKLFF. The genes are TRBV6-1 and TRBJ1-4; no clear D gene. CDR3 length: 14 residues. Trimming took 6 bases from V and 7 from J, leaving 15 bases between them. Germline loops: CDR1 MNHNS, CDR2 SASEGT.

This chain joins TRBV9 and TRBJ2-5; D is unclear. The germline CDR1 and CDR2 sequences are SGDLS and YYNGEE. V lost 4 bases and J 5 bases, leaving 12 bases between the germline ends. The CDR3 contains 13 residues. CDR3 loop: CASSQGVGETQYF. DNA for the CDR3: TGTGCCAGCAGCCAAGGAGTCGGCGAGACCCAGTACTTC.

The chain uses TRBV5-4 and TRBJ1-1; no firm D call. The CDR3 length is 16 residues. Germline CDR1 is SGHNT and CDR2 is YYREEE (reference sequence). V was pared by 1 base and J by 2 bases, with 15 bases between. The CDR3 is CASSLPPGGRNTEAFF. The CDR3 bases are TGTGCCAGCAGCTTGCCGCCGGGCGGTAGAAACACTGAAGCTTTCTTT.

V gene TRBV13 combines with J gene TRBJ2-7; 8 bases align to TRBD2. CDR1 PRHDT and CDR2 FYEKMQ come from the germline V gene (reference sequence). After removal of 4 bases from V and 8 bases from J, the junction contained 13 bases not matched to a gene. The CDR3 consists of 15 residues. CDR3 residues: CASSSLTAGRAKQYF. CDR3 nucleotide sequence: TGTGCCAGCAGCTCCCTGACCGCCGGGAGGGCCAAGCAGTACTTC.

The gene calls are TRBV18 and TRBJ1-3; no clear D gene. V was trimmed by 2 bases and J by 2 bases, leaving 13 bases between them. This CDR3 is built from 16 residues. Germline V CDR1 and CDR2: KGHSH, LQKENI. CDR3 nucleotide sequence: TGTGCCAGCTCACCAAGGCGACAACTGCCTGGAAACACCATATATTTT. Translating it yields CASSPRRQLPGNTIYF.

The rearrangement links TRBV4-2 to TRBJ2-1; D tentatively reads TRBD1 or TRBD2 (5 bases each). Trimming took off 0 bases at V and 9 bases at J, with 9 bases between the two ends. Germline V CDR1 and CDR2: LGHNA, YNFKEQ. CDR3 size: 13 residues. Here the CDR3 DNA reads TGTGCCAGCAGCCAAGATCGAGGGGCTGAGCAGTTCTTC. Its protein is CASSQDRGAEQFF.

The J gene is TRBJ2-7, the V gene TRBV5-1, with D uncertain. Germline assignment: CDR1 SGHRS and CDR2 YFSETQ. V was trimmed by 0 bases and J by 2 bases, leaving 9 bases between them. This CDR3 comprises 14 residues. The DNA of the CDR3 is TGCGCCAGCAGCTTGGACCCCCAGACCTACGAGCAGTACTTC. The encoded protein is CASSLDPQTYEQYF.

V and J are TRBV7-9 and TRBJ2-1; 8 bases fit TRBD1. The germline V gene has CDR1 SEHNR and CDR2 FQNEAQ (reference sequence). Trimming cost V 6 bases and J 5 bases; bases outside gene matches: 12. This CDR3 comprises 16 residues. The CDR3 region is CASRDRQGRADNEQFF. Here the CDR3 DNA reads TGTGCCAGCAGGGATCGACAGGGGCGTGCGGACAATGAGCAGTTCTTC.

The rearrangement uses TRBV2 and TRBJ2-3; TRBD2 aligns across 14 bases. V lost 6 bases to trimming and J lost 3 bases; unmatched junction nucleotides: 5. This CDR3 has 16 amino acids. Germline V gene data show CDR1 as SNHLY and CDR2 as FYNNEI. CDR3 sequence (DNA): TGTGCCAGCAGCGGAGGGACTAGCGGGAGAACAGATACGCAGTATTTT. Its protein is CASSGGTSGRTDTQYF.

The chain recombines TRBV4-1 with TRBJ2-5; D is unresolved. Looked up from germline, CDR1 is MGHRA and CDR2 is YSYEKL. CDR3 length: 14 residues. V was pared by 3 bases and J by 1 base, with 9 bases between. The CDR3 DNA follows: TGCGCCAGCAGCCAGGGTGGAGCCCAAGAGACCCAGTACTTC. Amino acids: CASSQGGAQETQYF.

This clone is a singleton in its sample. The rearrangement joins TRBV7-9 to TRBJ2-2; 12 bases agree with TRBD2. Germline loops: CDR1 SEHNR, CDR2 FQNEAQ (reference sequence). This CDR3 spans 16 amino acids. Trimming took 3 bases from V and 6 from J; bases not matched to a gene: 5. This chain's CDR3 is CASSLNGLAGSGELFF. The CDR3, as DNA: TGTGCCAGCAGCTTGAATGGACTAGCGGGATCCGGGGAGCTGTTTTTT.